These 19 T cell receptor beta chains originate from one sample sequenced in a study of cytomegalovirus exposure and HLA in healthy donors. PCR employed 60 Vbeta and 13 Jbeta primers. Data came from immunoSEQ multiplex PCR; TCRdb stores just in-frame clones and leaves some out. In all, the sample yields 190,000 or so clones. Material for sequencing was PBMCs. All receptors come from a boy between 5 and 17 years old in good health and CMV-seronegative.

Regarding this clone: At one boundary the junction diverges from the germline segment, which might be a read error. The CDR3 loop is CASSLEAGTGYEQYF. In nucleotides, the CDR3 is TGTGCCAGCAGCCTAGAAGCCGGGACAGGCTACGAGCAGTACTTC. This chain links TRBV11-2 with TRBJ2-7; 8 bases line up with TRBD1. CDR3 length: 15 amino acids. Germline V gene sequence: CDR1 SGHAT, CDR2 FQNNGV.

The genes are TRBV7-9 and TRBJ2-7; weak D call: TRBD1 (5 bases). CDR3 length equals 16 residues. In germline, CDR1 is SEHNR, CDR2 FQNEAQ (reference sequence). Trimming removed 3 bases at V and 0 bases at J, with 15 bases between. DNA for the CDR3: TGTGCCAGCAGCTTTGACAGCCTGCAGAGCTCCTACGAGCAGTACTTC. Its translation: CASSFDSLQSSYEQYF.

The J gene is TRBJ1-4, the V gene TRBV7-5. TRBV7-5 is a documented pseudogene. The CDR3 totals 14 residues. The CDR3 bases are TGTGCCAGAAGCTTAGCCGGGGCTAATGAAAAACTGTTTTTT. It yields the protein CARSLAGANEKLFF.

The gene calls are TRBV30 and TRBJ1-5; the D is unclear. The CDR3 has 13 amino acids. The V end was cut by 6 bases, the J end by 0 bases, with 9 bases between. Germline lookup yields CDR1 GTSNPN and CDR2 SVGIG (reference sequence). The CDR3 DNA reads TGTGCCTGCCAGAAAGATAGCAATCAGCCCCAGCATTTT. It codes for CACQKDSNQPQHF.

The CDR3 region has the DNA TGTGCCAGCAGCCAAGGAGCAGATACGCAGTATTTT. Amino acids: CASSQGADTQYF. The V and J genes are TRBV7-8 and TRBJ2-3, with unresolved D. There are 12 residues in the CDR3. The germline CDR1 and CDR2 sequences are SGHVS and FQNEAQ. Trimming cost V 5 bases and J 4 bases, with 7 bases left between them. Supplemented by reference TRBV7-8 and TRBJ2-3, the full variable domain reads GAGVSQSPRYKVAKRGQDVALRCDPISGHVSLFWYQQALGQGPEFLTYFQNEAQLDKSGLPSDRFFAERPEGSVSTLKIQRTQQEDSAVYLCASSQGADTQYFGPGTRLTVL.

This chain joins TRBV6-5 and TRBJ2-5, with D tentatively TRBD1 (6 bases). V shed 5 bases and J shed 7 bases, with 17 bases lying between them. The CDR3 length is 14 residues. Germline V gene data show CDR1 as MNHEY and CDR2 as SVGAGI. CDR3 sequence: CASSPETGRGTQYF. CDR3 bases: TGTGCCAGCAGTCCCGAGACAGGCCGCGGGACCCAGTACTTC.

The chain joins TRBV7-9 to TRBJ2-3; the match to TRBD2 covers 12 bases. This CDR3 is built from 16 residues. Germline CDR1 reads SEHNR; CDR2 reads FQNEAQ (reference sequence). The ends lost 3 bases at V and 9 bases at J; junction bases unmatched: 10. In DNA form, the CDR3 reads TGTGCCAGCAGCTTTGGGCCTAGCGGGGGGGAAGGGACGCAGTATTTT. It yields the protein CASSFGPSGGEGTQYF.

V usage is TRBV15 and J usage is TRBJ2-5; 9 nucleotides align to TRBD2. V dropped 5 bases and J dropped 3; count of bases not matched to a gene: 4. CDR3 length: 14 amino acids. Germline CDR1 is LNHNV and CDR2 is YYDKDF (reference sequence). DNA for the CDR3: TGTGCCACCAGCTTTCGCGGGGGGGAAGAGACCCAGTACTTC. It yields the protein CATSFRGGEETQYF.

V is TRBV6-4 and J is TRBJ2-3; 7 nucleotides line up with TRBD1. Unmatched junction bases numbered 4, after V lost 2 bases and J lost 5 bases. CDR3 size: 14 residues. From germline, CDR1 is MRHNA and CDR2 SNTAGT. CDR3 residues: CASSDQGGKDTQYF. DNA of the CDR3: TGTGCCAGCAGTGACCAAGGGGGCAAAGATACGCAGTATTTT.

The rearrangement links TRBV19 to TRBJ1-1; 7 bases line up with TRBD1. The V and J ends lost 5 bases and 6 bases, in that order; junction bases with no gene match: 9. The CDR3 runs 14 residues. Germline values: CDR1 LNHDA, CDR2 SQIVND (reference sequence). DNA for the CDR3: TGTGCCAGTAGTGCGGAGACAGGGCTCTCTGAAGCTTTCTTT. This sequence encodes CASSAETGLSEAFF.

The chain recombines TRBV27 with TRBJ1-3; 7 nucleotides agree with TRBD1. V shed 5 bases, J shed 2 bases, and the junction held 12 bases outside the gene matches. Germline loops: CDR1 MNHEY, CDR2 SMNVEV (reference sequence). This CDR3 comprises 17 residues. CDR3 sequence: CASSPMTGWTTGNTIYF. The CDR3, as DNA: TGTGCCAGCAGTCCGATGACAGGGTGGACGACTGGAAACACCATATATTTT.

V usage is TRBV30 and J usage is TRBJ1-2; tentative D call: TRBD1 (6 bases). V lost 8 bases and J 10 bases, leaving 17 bases between the germline ends. Germline V gene lookup returns CDR1 GTSNPN and CDR2 SVGIG (reference sequence). The CDR3 runs 11 residues. The CDR3 sequence: CALRQVRLYTF. The CDR3 region has the DNA TGTGCCCTCCGACAGGTTCGCCTCTACACCTTC. Full variable domain (missing parts from reference TRBV30 and TRBJ1-2): SQTIHQWPATLVQPVGSPLSLECTVEGTSNPNLYWYRQAAGRGLQLLFYSVGIGQISSEVPQNLSASRPQDRQFILSSKKLLLSDSGFYLCALRQVRLYTFGSGTRLTVV.

V usage is TRBV2 and J usage is TRBJ2-1, with 9 positions matching TRBD2. The CDR3 runs 16 residues. V lost 3 bases to trimming and J lost 4 bases; unmatched junction nucleotides: 7. Germline CDR1 and CDR2: SNHLY and FYNNEI. CDR3 sequence reads: CASSDRAGGFYNEQFF. The DNA of the CDR3 is TGTGCCAGCAGTGATCGCGCGGGGGGGTTTTACAATGAGCAGTTCTTC.

The CDR3 loop is CASSPYGAPNMEGNGELFF. The CDR3 region has the DNA TGTGCCAGCAGCCCTTATGGGGCCCCCAATATGGAGGGGAACGGGGAGCTGTTTTTT. The rearrangement links TRBV28 to TRBJ2-2; TRBD2 is a possible D gene (6 bases). The CDR3 covers 19 residues. Trimming shortened V by 6 bases and J by 7 bases, and 30 bases separated the two germline ends. CDR1 and CDR2 from the germline V gene are MDHEN and SYDVKM.

The genes are TRBV9 and TRBJ1-1, with D perhaps matching TRBD1 (5 bases). Per germline, CDR1 SGDLS and CDR2 YYNGEE. The CDR3 length is 14 residues. The ends were cut back, 0 bases at V and 8 bases at J, with 14 bases in the middle. The CDR3 protein is CASSVGVGDSEAFF. Written as DNA, the CDR3 is TGTGCCAGCAGCGTAGGGGTAGGAGACAGCGAAGCTTTCTTT.

The V and J genes are TRBV2 and TRBJ1-1; D is perhaps TRBD1 (6 bases). V lost 4 bases and J 5 bases, leaving 11 bases between the germline ends. The germline V gene has CDR1 SNHLY and CDR2 FYNNEI. The CDR3 extends over 13 amino acids. The CDR3 spells CASSVQGSTEAFF. As DNA, the CDR3 is TGTGCCAGCAGTGTTCAGGGGAGTACTGAAGCTTTCTTT.

The chain carries TRBV28 and TRBJ1-2, with D unclear. This CDR3 comprises 14 residues. Germline-derived CDR1 and CDR2 are MDHEN and SYDVKM. V dropped 1 base and J dropped 1 base, with 7 bases sitting between them. This CDR3 is CASSLFDFNYGYTF. The CDR3 region has the DNA TGTGCCAGCAGTTTATTTGACTTTAACTATGGCTACACCTTC.

V gene TRBV27 combines with J gene TRBJ2-3, with D perhaps matching TRBD2 (6 bases). Trimming removed 5 bases from V and 1 base from J, with 10 bases in between. The CDR3 is 14 residues long. Germline-derived CDR1 and CDR2 are MNHEY and SMNVEV (reference sequence). CDR3 DNA: TGTGCCAGCAGTAGAGAGCGGGGCACAGATACGCAGTATTTT. Translation gives CASSRERGTDTQYF.

This chain joins TRBV2 and TRBJ2-1, with a possible D match to TRBD1 (6 bases). Germline V lookup: CDR1 SNHLY, CDR2 FYNNEI. V lost 4 bases, J lost 4 bases, and 14 bases lay in between. CDR3 length: 15 residues. In DNA form, the CDR3 reads TGTGCCAGCAGTGCAAACAGGGACCTGTACAATGAGCAGTTCTTC. Protein product: CASSANRDLYNEQFF.